One T cell receptor (beta chain) is described in this entry. Its specificity is not known. Primers for the PCR totalled 60 Vbeta and 13 Jbeta. Only in-frame clones appear in the TCRdb table, and some are missing; sequencing was by immunoSEQ multiplex PCR. The repertoire holds fewer than 250,000 clones, with approximately 82% as singletons. This sample is part of a study of cytomegalovirus exposure and HLA in healthy donors. Findings and caveats of the study: For TCR beta chains, V- and J-gene trimming was later linked to a missense DCLRE1C variant. Earlier analysis looked at TCR beta V segments, and most were productive about 87% or about 30% of the time.

Trimming left V 4 bases short and J 9 bases short, with 22 bases between. This CDR3 contains 16 residues. Germline V CDR1 and CDR2: SEHNR, FQNEAQ (reference sequence). This chain connects TRBV7-9 to TRBJ2-1; D is undetermined. This sequence originates from a man between 40 and 49 years old in good health and CMV-seropositive. Sequencing was done on a sample of PBMCs. The CDR3 region has the DNA TGTGCCAGCAGCTCTAACTCCGGGTCCAAGCCCGCTGAGCAGTTCTTC. Protein product: CASSSNSGSKPAEQFF. The whole variable domain, remainder taken from reference TRBV7-9 and TRBJ2-1, is DTGVSQNPRHKITKRGQNVTFRCDPISEHNRLYWYRQTLGQGPEFLTYFQNEAQLEKSRLLSDRFSAERPKGSFSTLEIQRTEQGDSAMYLCASSSNSGSKPAEQFFGPGTRLTVL.